Listed below are T cell receptor beta chains from one sample, sequenced in a study of blood T cell repertoires in COVID-19. The method was immunoSEQ multiplex PCR; TCRdb's version includes in-frame clones alone and lacks a portion of them. The repertoire holds some 210,000 clones, approximately 86% seen once, with 10% in the top ten. Sequenced input: PBMCs or T cells enriched from blood (not recorded which). The receptor source for this set is a man between 18 and 29 years old with acute COVID-19. Both conserved end residues are part of each CDR3. A D gene is named only where the DNA matches it firmly. A clone size is listed for some rows: how often the clone was seen (once, few, many), or a class if it is expanded.

v_gene: TRBV28; abundance: .; d_gene: .; len: 15; j_gene: TRBJ2-1; CDR3aa: CASSYPPNSYNEQFF; CDR3nt: TGTGCCAGCAGTTATCCCCCCAACTCCTACAATGAGCAGTTCTTC
v_gene: TRBV5-8; abundance: .; d_gene: TRBD2; len: 17; j_gene: TRBJ2-1; CDR3aa: CASSFSGTSGRINEQFF; CDR3nt: TGTGCCAGCAGCTTTTCCGGGACTAGCGGGAGGATCAATGAGCAGTTCTTC
v_gene: TRBV19; abundance: .; d_gene: TRBD1; len: 12; j_gene: TRBJ2-7; CDR3aa: CARLDRDYEQYF; CDR3nt: TGTGCCAGGTTAGACAGGGACTACGAGCAGTACTTC
v_gene: TRBV12-3/TRBV12-4; abundance: .; d_gene: .; len: 12; j_gene: TRBJ1-2; CDR3aa: CASSLRELGYTF; CDR3nt: TGTGCCAGCAGTTTGAGGGAGCTCGGCTACACCTTC
v_gene: TRBV2; abundance: .; d_gene: TRBD1; len: 15; j_gene: TRBJ1-5; CDR3aa: CASRGGQGRYQPQHF; CDR3nt: TGTGCCAGCAGGGGCGGACAGGGGCGATATCAGCCCCAGCATTTT
v_gene: TRBV7-9; abundance: few; d_gene: .; len: 12; j_gene: TRBJ2-7; CDR3aa: CASSLGVYEQYF; CDR3nt: TGTGCCAGCAGCTTAGGAGTCTACGAGCAGTACTTC
v_gene: TRBV10-3; abundance: .; d_gene: .; len: 14; j_gene: TRBJ1-5; CDR3aa: CAIRNGGSNQPQHF; CDR3nt: TGTGCCATCAGAAATGGGGGGAGCAATCAGCCCCAGCATTTT
v_gene: TRBV4-1; abundance: .; d_gene: TRBD2; len: 17; j_gene: TRBJ2-5; CDR3aa: CASSPLQRVAGGETQYF; CDR3nt: TGCGCCAGCAGCCCCTTACAACGGGTAGCGGGGGGGGAGACCCAGTACTTC
v_gene: TRBV27; abundance: .; d_gene: TRBD2; len: 15; j_gene: TRBJ2-1; CDR3aa: CASSPVSGSSNEQFF; CDR3nt: TGTGCCAGCAGTCCCGTTAGCGGGAGTAGCAATGAGCAGTTCTTC
v_gene: TRBV5-4; abundance: .; d_gene: TRBD1; len: 15; j_gene: TRBJ1-1; CDR3aa: CASSWRDRGSTEAFF; CDR3nt: TGTGCCAGCAGCTGGAGGGACAGGGGGTCCACTGAAGCTTTCTTT
v_gene: TRBV7-3; abundance: once; d_gene: .; len: 15; j_gene: TRBJ2-3; CDR3aa: CASSLGPPSTDTQYF; CDR3nt: TGTGCCAGCAGCTTAGGGCCGCCTAGCACAGATACGCAGTATTTT
v_gene: TRBV14; abundance: few; d_gene: .; len: 15; j_gene: TRBJ2-1; CDR3aa: CASSQDFSVYNEQFF; CDR3nt: TGTGCCAGCAGCCAAGATTTTTCAGTATACAATGAGCAGTTCTTC
v_gene: TRBV4-1; abundance: .; d_gene: TRBD1; len: 16; j_gene: TRBJ2-1; CDR3aa: CASSQDRQGAFNEQFF; CDR3nt: TGCGCCAGCAGCCAGGACCGACAGGGGGCCTTCAATGAGCAGTTCTTC
v_gene: TRBV4-1; abundance: .; d_gene: TRBD1; len: 13; j_gene: TRBJ2-7; CDR3aa: CASSPDRGYEQYF; CDR3nt: TGCGCCAGCAGTCCTGACAGGGGCTACGAGCAGTACTTC
v_gene: TRBV6-5; abundance: .; d_gene: .; len: 13; j_gene: TRBJ2-7; CDR3aa: CASSFSLLYEQYF; CDR3nt: TGTGCCAGCAGTTTTAGTCTCCTCTACGAGCAGTACTTC
v_gene: TRBV28; abundance: .; d_gene: TRBD2; len: 15; j_gene: TRBJ2-1; CDR3aa: CASTLLAGVNNEQFF; CDR3nt: TGTGCCAGCACCCTTCTAGCGGGAGTGAACAATGAGCAGTTCTTC
v_gene: TRBV7-9; abundance: .; d_gene: .; len: 18; j_gene: TRBJ2-1; CDR3aa: CASSFPSLGQSEENEQFF; CDR3nt: TGTGCCAGCAGCTTCCCCTCCCTCGGACAGTCCGAGGAGAATGAGCAGTTCTTC
v_gene: TRBV27; abundance: few; d_gene: TRBD2; len: 15; j_gene: TRBJ2-1; CDR3aa: CASSLGTSGGNEQFF; CDR3nt: TGTGCCAGCAGTTTAGGGACTAGCGGGGGCAATGAGCAGTTCTTC
v_gene: TRBV10-3; abundance: .; d_gene: TRBD1; len: 17; j_gene: TRBJ1-4; CDR3aa: CAIHTGTDRATNEKLFF; CDR3nt: TGTGCCATCCATACCGGGACAGACAGAGCAACTAATGAAAAACTGTTTTTT
v_gene: TRBV5-4; abundance: .; d_gene: TRBD2; len: 12; j_gene: TRBJ2-7; CDR3aa: CASSSGLAEQYF; CDR3nt: TGTGCCAGCAGCTCCGGACTAGCTGAGCAGTACTTC
v_gene: TRBV28; abundance: .; d_gene: TRBD1; len: 15; j_gene: TRBJ2-3; CDR3aa: CASSFGQGLTDTQYF; CDR3nt: TGTGCCAGCAGTTTTGGACAGGGGCTCACAGATACGCAGTATTTT
v_gene: TRBV19; abundance: .; d_gene: .; len: 17; j_gene: TRBJ2-6; CDR3aa: CASSISTGNSGANVLTF; CDR3nt: TGTGCCAGTAGTATATCGACAGGTAACTCTGGGGCCAACGTCCTGACTTTC
v_gene: TRBV7-8; abundance: .; d_gene: .; len: 12; j_gene: TRBJ2-7; CDR3aa: CASSPPTHEQYF; CDR3nt: TGTGCCAGCAGCCCGCCTACTCACGAGCAGTACTTC
v_gene: TRBV6-1; abundance: .; d_gene: TRBD1; len: 17; j_gene: TRBJ2-6; CDR3aa: CASSDVAGGAGANVLTF; CDR3nt: TGTGCCAGCAGTGACGTGGCAGGGGGCGCTGGGGCCAACGTCCTGACTTTC
v_gene: TRBV2; abundance: .; d_gene: .; len: 14; j_gene: TRBJ2-5; CDR3aa: CANPGKGSQETQYF; CDR3nt: TGTGCCAACCCTGGGAAGGGGTCACAAGAGACCCAGTACTTC
v_gene: TRBV9; abundance: .; d_gene: TRBD1; len: 13; j_gene: TRBJ2-5; CDR3aa: CASSDRDRETQYF; CDR3nt: TGTGCCAGCAGTGACCGGGACAGGGAGACCCAGTACTTC
v_gene: TRBV6-2/TRBV6-3; abundance: .; d_gene: .; len: 13; j_gene: TRBJ2-5; CDR3aa: CASSRPRGETQYF; CDR3nt: TGTGCCAGCAGCCGCCCAAGAGGAGAGACCCAGTACTTC
v_gene: TRBV18; abundance: .; d_gene: .; len: 14; j_gene: TRBJ1-4; CDR3aa: CASSPPGGDEKLFF; CDR3nt: TGTGCCAGCTCACCCCCTGGGGGCGATGAAAAACTGTTTTTT
v_gene: TRBV6-5; abundance: .; d_gene: .; len: 14; j_gene: TRBJ2-1; CDR3aa: CASSTLAEGGEQFF; CDR3nt: TGTGCCAGCAGCACTCTAGCGGAGGGGGGTGAGCAGTTCTTC
v_gene: TRBV6-5; abundance: .; d_gene: .; len: 13; j_gene: TRBJ2-7; CDR3aa: CASSSREGDEQYF; CDR3nt: TGTGCCTCCAGTAGCAGGGAAGGGGACGAGCAGTACTTC
v_gene: TRBV30; abundance: .; d_gene: TRBD1; len: 13; j_gene: TRBJ1-5; CDR3aa: CAWSGRGDQPQHF; CDR3nt: TGTGCCTGGAGCGGCAGGGGGGATCAGCCCCAGCATTTT
v_gene: TRBV30; abundance: .; d_gene: .; len: 12; j_gene: TRBJ1-2; CDR3aa: CAWTSGQPGYTF; CDR3nt: TGTGCCTGGACTTCAGGGCAACCTGGCTACACCTTC
v_gene: TRBV19; abundance: .; d_gene: .; len: 13; j_gene: TRBJ1-4; CDR3aa: CASSIPGNEKLFF; CDR3nt: TGTGCCAGTAGTATCCCAGGGAATGAAAAACTGTTTTTT
v_gene: TRBV6-2/TRBV6-3; abundance: .; d_gene: .; len: 15; j_gene: TRBJ1-1; CDR3aa: CASRPIERTNTEAFF; CDR3nt: TGTGCCAGCAGGCCTATAGAGAGGACTAACACTGAAGCTTTCTTT
v_gene: TRBV6-5; abundance: .; d_gene: .; len: 14; j_gene: TRBJ1-1; CDR3aa: CASSRQMLNTEAFF; CDR3nt: TGTGCCAGCAGCAGACAGATGCTGAACACTGAAGCTTTCTTT
v_gene: TRBV19; abundance: .; d_gene: TRBD1; len: 13; j_gene: TRBJ2-1; CDR3aa: CASSHRGSNEQFF; CDR3nt: TGTGCCAGTAGTCACAGGGGCAGCAATGAGCAGTTCTTC
v_gene: TRBV18; abundance: .; d_gene: .; len: 13; j_gene: TRBJ2-7; CDR3aa: CASSRIVRYEQYF; CDR3nt: TGTGCCAGCTCACGCATAGTTCGCTACGAGCAGTACTTC
v_gene: TRBV11-3; abundance: .; d_gene: TRBD2; len: 15; j_gene: TRBJ2-1; CDR3aa: CASSAGLAGYNEQFF; CDR3nt: TGTGCCAGCAGCGCCGGACTAGCGGGATACAATGAGCAGTTCTTC
v_gene: TRBV6-5; abundance: .; d_gene: TRBD1; len: 15; j_gene: TRBJ1-1; CDR3aa: CASSSRDRGPTEAFF; CDR3nt: TGTGCCAGCAGTTCCCGGGACAGGGGGCCCACTGAAGCTTTCTTT
v_gene: TRBV19; abundance: .; d_gene: TRBD1; len: 16; j_gene: TRBJ1-2; CDR3aa: CASSPLGQGQNYGYTF; CDR3nt: TGTGCCAGTAGTCCGCTCGGACAGGGGCAGAACTATGGCTACACCTTC
v_gene: TRBV2; abundance: .; d_gene: .; len: 14; j_gene: TRBJ2-6; CDR3aa: CASTQTPGANVLTF; CDR3nt: TGTGCCAGCACTCAGACACCCGGGGCCAACGTCCTGACTTTC
v_gene: TRBV5-1; abundance: .; d_gene: TRBD2; len: 17; j_gene: TRBJ2-5; CDR3aa: CASSLGASGRAQETQYF; CDR3nt: TGCGCCAGCAGCTTGGGAGCTAGCGGGCGCGCCCAAGAGACCCAGTACTTC
v_gene: TRBV19; abundance: .; d_gene: .; len: 15; j_gene: TRBJ1-5; CDR3aa: CASSISGISNQPQHF; CDR3nt: TGTGCCAGTAGTATTTCAGGGATTAGCAATCAGCCCCAGCATTTT
v_gene: TRBV5-1; abundance: .; d_gene: .; len: 15; j_gene: TRBJ2-1; CDR3aa: CASSLAGAYYNEQFF; CDR3nt: TGCGCCAGCAGCTTGGCCGGAGCATACTACAATGAGCAGTTCTTC
v_gene: TRBV7-2; abundance: .; d_gene: TRBD1; len: 15; j_gene: TRBJ2-7; CDR3aa: CASSSLDRDFGEQYF; CDR3nt: TGTGCCAGCAGTTCTCTGGACAGGGACTTCGGCGAGCAGTACTTC
v_gene: TRBV6-5; abundance: .; d_gene: .; len: 14; j_gene: TRBJ1-6; CDR3aa: CASSLGQGHSPLHF; CDR3nt: TGTGCCAGCAGTTTAGGGCAGGGTCATTCACCCCTCCACTTT